This TCR beta chain was retrieved from a study of blood T cells in healthy people across ages. Study-wide results and limits: Donors of long life had a larger count of naive CD4+ cells and greater diversity than aged donors. CMV status of donors was not determined, possibly confounding expanded clonotype changes.

It was with a sample-barcoded 5' primer and a J-beta primer mix that a second PCR of about 6 to 12 cycles was run. TCRdb itself ran the 5' RACE reads through MiXCR, one entry per CDR3 protein. Seen here are more than 700,000 distinct CDR3 sequences, 50% to 65% observed once, and the top ten hold about 38%. In regard to this clonotype: Its target is unknown.

The receptor was isolated from a man older than 75 in good health. Sequenced sample: blood.

DNA of the CDR3: TGTGCCACCAGTGACCCTACAGGGGGCGCTTACAATGAGCAGTTCTTC. It encodes CATSDPTGGAYNEQFF. This chain uses TRBV24-1 with TRBJ2-1; 9 nucleotides align to TRBD1. Germline V gives CDR1 KGHDR, CDR2 SFDVKD. The CDR3 spans 16 residues. The ends lost 4 bases at V and 4 bases at J; junction bases unmatched: 7.